This T cell receptor beta chain was obtained from a study of regulatory and conventional T cells in RAG deficiency (dated by TCRdb to 2017 to 2019). Study-wide context: High-throughput TCR beta sequencing was used to compare the diversity and composition of the Treg, conventional CD4+ and CD8+ T cell repertoires of RAG-deficient patients with those of healthy controls. Summary of the overall study and its limitations: Some T-cell subset analyses were not done for some subjects. All patient T-cell subsets had shorter CDR3 lengths; Omenn syndrome patients showed >75% Treg-Tconv repertoire overlap at nucleotide and amino acid level. Compared with controls, Omenn syndrome and CID/AS patients had roughly 100-fold fewer unique TCR beta sequences in Treg cells, but only roughly 10-fold fewer in the other subsets. Markedly lower Shannon entropy and higher Simpson indices were observed in RAG-deficient patients than in control T-cell subpopulations. The CD25-high CD127-low cells sorted from Omenn syndrome patients may be peripherally activated cells rather than true Treg cells.

Note on this clone: What antigen it recognizes has not been identified. Base qualities are missing; no much larger clone stands one base away.

Seven or eight healthy control donors served as the comparison group for repertoire analyses. Before genomic DNA extraction, CD8+ T cells without CD4 were isolated from blood. The library came from the immunoSEQ multiplex PCR assay. Genomic DNA from the sorted T-cell subsets was used to amplify and sequence rearranged TCR beta chain products. In the original analysis: Shannon entropy and Simpson indices were used to quantify the repertoire diversity of productive TCR beta rearrangements. Clonal expansion was assessed using the summed frequency of the 100 most abundant productive TCR beta clonotypes among total reads. The TRB repertoires were scored with a self-reactivity index built on which amino acids appear at CDR3beta positions 6 and 7. Repertoire analyses used two-way ANOVA; flow cytometric analyses used Student t or Mann-Whitney tests. This immuneACCESS table, as held by TCRdb, lists in-frame sequences with V and J called but not all clones. Of the missing ones, under half trace to an unresolved V gene in checked studies; the others have no known cause. Clone size and V and J calls were adopted from that table, with D and trimming inferred from the DNA. The sample includes around 30,000 clones, with around 91% observed a single time. Of the sample, approximately 15% is held by the ten largest clones.

Unmatched junction bases come to 11, with V trimmed by 5 bases and J by 1 base. Per the germline V gene (reference sequence), MNHEY is the CDR1 and SMNVEV is the CDR2. Taken from cysteine to phenylalanine, the CDR3 has 17 residues. The kept DNA is CDR3 alone, 51 bases in frame from the first base. The data also belong to a second study, concerning regulatory T cells. The second study's authors report: The multiplex PCR relied on 52 forward TRBV primers and 13 reverse TRBJ primers, and amplification bias was corrected through assay-based and computational methods. Restricted unique TRB V-J pairs and skewed V and J gene usage were observed in patient repertoires, most markedly in regulatory T cells. T-cell receptor beta repertoires of sorted regulatory, conventional CD4+ and CD8+ T cells were compared between CD3G-deficient patients and healthy controls. Peripheral blood mononuclear cells were isolated by Ficoll density separation. CD3+ CD8+ CD4- T cells were isolated using a FACSAria cell sorter. Within the immunoSEQ assay, multiplex PCR amplified rearranged TRB loci from genomic DNA. An Illumina HiSeq platform was used to sequence the TRB amplicons. Raw sequences were error-filtered and aligned to reference gene sequences by custom algorithms and were subsequently analyzed with the immunoSEQ online tools. Frequencies of productive and nonproductive TRB rearrangements were assessed among unique sequences as well as among total sequences. For group comparisons, t tests, Mann-Whitney tests or two-way ANOVA were performed in Prism software.

The chain joins TRBV27 to TRBJ1-5, with 7 bases aligning to TRBD1. The clonotype was recovered from a human donor in good health. Sequences were obtained from CD8+ T cells sorted from blood. The nucleotide sequence is given as TGTGCCAGCAGTCCGCTCGAAGTGGACAGGAGCAATCAGCCCCAGCATTTT. The translation is CASSPLEVDRSNQPQHF.